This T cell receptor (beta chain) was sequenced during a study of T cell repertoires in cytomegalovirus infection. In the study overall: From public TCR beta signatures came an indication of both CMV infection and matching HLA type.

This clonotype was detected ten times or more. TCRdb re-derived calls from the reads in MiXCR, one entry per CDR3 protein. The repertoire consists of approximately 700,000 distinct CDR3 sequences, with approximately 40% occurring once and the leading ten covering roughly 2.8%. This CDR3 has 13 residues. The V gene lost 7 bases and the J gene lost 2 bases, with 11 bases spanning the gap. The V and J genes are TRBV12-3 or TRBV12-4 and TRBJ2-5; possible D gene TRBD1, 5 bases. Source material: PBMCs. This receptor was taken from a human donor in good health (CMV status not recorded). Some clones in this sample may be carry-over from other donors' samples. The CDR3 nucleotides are TGTGCCAGCACCTGGGGCAGACAAGAGACCCAGTACTTC. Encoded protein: CASTWGRQETQYF.